These 27 T cell receptor beta chains share one sample of origin, sequenced in a study of glioma-infiltrating T cells after dendritic cell vaccination. Assay used: immunoSEQ multiplex PCR; TCRdb lists only in-frame clones, some missing. The data hold approximately 62,000 clones, with around nine tenths observed a single time. The sample's time point: after dendritic cell vaccination, including at tumor progression/relapse. The input for sequencing was blood, taken after dendritic cell vaccination. The receptors come from a human donor with glioblastoma.

V is TRBV14 and J is TRBJ2-3, with TRBD2 identical over 9 bases. V dropped 3 bases and J dropped 3; count of bases not matched to a gene: 4. The germline V gene encodes CDR1 SGHDN and CDR2 FVKESK. The length of the CDR3 is 15 residues. CDR3 in DNA: TGTGCCAGCAGCCAGGCGCGGGGGGGAACAGATACGCAGTATTTT. Translated, it gives CASSQARGGTDTQYF.

The CDR3 loop is CASSHYDRGNTEAFF. As DNA, the CDR3 is TGCGCCAGCAGCCATTACGACAGGGGAAACACTGAAGCTTTCTTT. The chain carries TRBV4-3 and TRBJ1-1; 8 bases are shared with TRBD1. The CDR3 has 15 amino acids. Trimming removed 3 bases from V and 2 bases from J; junction bases left unmatched: 5. Germline CDR1 LGHNA, CDR2 YSLEER.

The J gene is TRBJ1-2, the V gene TRBV7-6; D perhaps matches TRBD1 (6 bases). Germline V gene lookup returns CDR1 SGHVS and CDR2 FNYEAQ. CDR3 length: 13 amino acids. The V gene lost 1 base and the J gene lost 8 bases, with 11 bases spanning the gap. The CDR3 nucleotides read TGTGCCAGCAGCTTAGTTGGGGGCGACGGCTACACCTTC. Protein: CASSLVGGDGYTF.

The rearrangement uses TRBV18 and TRBJ2-2; TRBD1 might be the D (6 bases). The CDR3 spans 14 residues. Germline lookup yields CDR1 KGHSH and CDR2 LQKENI. Trimming removed 6 bases from V and 7 bases from J, with 15 bases in between. CDR3 sequence reads: CASSPGTSIGELFF. CDR3 sequence (DNA): TGTGCCAGCTCGCCCGGGACATCCATCGGGGAGCTGTTTTTT.

This clone came up once. CDR3 amino acids: CASSEGRSAYNEQFF. In DNA form, the CDR3 reads TGTGCCAGCAGCGAGGGGAGGTCAGCCTACAATGAGCAGTTCTTC. The chain links TRBV9 to TRBJ2-1, with D perhaps matching TRBD2 (6 bases). The CDR3 extends over 15 amino acids. The germline V and J ends were trimmed by 3 bases and 2 bases, with 12 bases remaining between them. Germline V CDR1 and CDR2: SGDLS, YYNGEE.

The chain is built from TRBV4-2 and TRBJ2-1; a possible D gene is TRBD2 (6 bases). Trimming took off 0 bases at V and 1 base at J, with 10 bases between the two ends. The CDR3 contains 16 residues. Looked up from germline, CDR1 is LGHNA and CDR2 is YNFKEQ. The CDR3 coding sequence is TGTGCCAGCAGCCAAGATGGCGGGAATTCCTACAATGAGCAGTTCTTC. It is translated as CASSQDGGNSYNEQFF.

This sequence joins TRBV21-1 and TRBJ1-1. TRBV21-1 is a pseudogene locus. The CDR3 runs 15 residues. The CDR3 is CASSSAGREGTEAFF. The DNA for the CDR3 is TGTGCCAGCAGTTCGGCAGGGCGGGAGGGCACTGAAGCTTTCTTT.

V gene TRBV7-9 combines with J gene TRBJ2-1; tentatively, D is TRBD1 (6 bases). Germline loops: CDR1 SEHNR, CDR2 FQNEAQ (reference sequence). This CDR3 is 12 amino acids long. V shed 5 bases and J shed 10 bases, with 12 bases lying between them. CDR3 sequence: CASSLERGEQFF. The CDR3 nucleotides read TGTGCCAGCAGCCTAGAGAGGGGGGAGCAGTTCTTC. Full variable domain (remainder filled in from reference TRBV7-9 and TRBJ2-1): DTGVSQNPRHKITKRGQNVTFRCDPISEHNRLYWYRQTLGQGPEFLTYFQNEAQLEKSRLLSDRFSAERPKGSFSTLEIQRTEQGDSAMYLCASSLERGEQFFGPGTRLTVL.

This chain links TRBV7-2 with TRBJ1-1; tentatively, D is TRBD1 (6 bases). CDR1 and CDR2 (germline): SGHTA, FQGNSA. The length of the CDR3 is 15 residues. Trimming shortened V by 3 bases and J by 1 base, and 12 bases separated the two germline ends. The CDR3 sequence is CASSFGRGRNTEAFF. CDR3 DNA: TGTGCCAGCAGCTTTGGCAGGGGCAGGAACACTGAAGCTTTCTTT.

The rearrangement uses TRBV9 and TRBJ2-7, with 7 bases that match TRBD2. This CDR3 is built from 15 residues. J gave up 1 base and V 4 bases, and 8 bases lay outside the gene matches. The germline V gene has CDR1 SGDLS and CDR2 YYNGEE. In DNA form, the CDR3 reads TGTGCCAGCAGCCCGTCGTTGGGAGGGTCCTACGAGCAGTACTTC. Its translation: CASSPSLGGSYEQYF.

The gene calls are TRBV4-3 and TRBJ2-5; D not resolved. CDR3 length: 17 amino acids. V lost 0 bases to trimming and J lost 0 bases, with 14 bases between them. Germline lookup yields CDR1 LGHNA and CDR2 YSLEER. The CDR3 DNA sequence: TGCGCCAGCAGCCAAGAAGGTCAGGTATGGTACCAAGAGACCCAGTACTTC. Translated: CASSQEGQVWYQETQYF.

This clone was observed a few times. The chain is built from TRBV5-6 and TRBJ2-3; TRBD1 matches at 11 bases. Trimming at V came to 2 bases and at J to 2 bases, leaving 4 bases not matched to a gene. The CDR3 spans 16 residues. CDR1 and CDR2 from the germline V gene are SGHDT and YYEEEE. The CDR3 nucleotides are TGTGCCAGCAGCTTCCTGGGACAGGGGGACACAGATACGCAGTATTTT. It is translated as CASSFLGQGDTDTQYF.

The chain joins TRBV7-3 to TRBJ2-1; TRBD2 agrees at 14 bases. V lost 5 bases to trimming and J lost 13 bases; unmatched junction nucleotides: 4. This CDR3 is built from 13 residues. Germline CDR1 reads SGHTA; CDR2 reads FQGTGA. The CDR3 loop is CASSGTSGSEQFF. The CDR3 bases are TGTGCCAGCAGCGGGACTAGCGGGAGTGAACAGTTCTTC.

This chain connects TRBV18 to TRBJ2-7; 7 bases match TRBD1. The CDR3 totals 15 residues. CDR1 KGHSH and CDR2 LQKENI come from the germline V gene. V gave up 3 bases and J gave up 0 bases; unmatched junction bases: 5. CDR3 amino acids: CASSPGQVFSYEQYF. CDR3 DNA: TGTGCCAGCTCACCTGGACAGGTCTTCTCCTACGAGCAGTACTTC.

V is TRBV7-2 and J is TRBJ1-2; 7 bases are a match to TRBD1. Germline V CDR1 and CDR2: SGHTA, FQGNSA. There are 15 residues in the CDR3. V lost 0 bases, J lost 8 bases, and 9 bases stayed unmatched. The DNA of the CDR3 is TGTGCCAGCAGCTTAGCGGACAGGCGCCCAGGGGGCTACACCTTC. The encoded protein is CASSLADRRPGGYTF.

V is TRBV7-9 and J is TRBJ1-2; 10 nucleotides match TRBD1. The CDR3 spans 15 residues. V trimming: 1 base; J trimming: 8 bases; junction bases outside the gene matches: 7. CDR1 is SEHNR, CDR2 FQNEAQ, per germline (reference sequence). CDR3 DNA: TGTGCCAGCAGCTTAGTCGGACAGGGGGAGTTCGGCTACACCTTC. This sequence encodes CASSLVGQGEFGYTF.

The chain recombines TRBV5-1 with TRBJ1-3; 8 bases are shared with TRBD1. The CDR3 is 21 residues long. Germline-derived CDR1 and CDR2 are SGHRS and YFSETQ. V gave up 4 bases and J gave up 0 bases; unmatched junction bases: 21. The CDR3 DNA is TGCGCCAGCAGCCGCATAGTCTCGGGCACAGGGGGTTTAAGCTCTGGAAACACCATATATTTT. This encodes CASSRIVSGTGGLSSGNTIYF.

The rearrangement uses TRBV10-2 and TRBJ2-7; 10 nucleotides match TRBD2. The CDR3 length is 13 residues. Unmatched junction bases numbered 5, after V lost 6 bases and J lost 6 bases. Germline V gives CDR1 WSHSY, CDR2 SAAADI. CDR3 DNA sequence: TGCGCCAGCAGGGCAGCGGGAGGGGGCGAGCAGTACTTC. Its protein product is CASRAAGGGEQYF.

This clone was observed once. This chain joins TRBV25-1 and TRBJ1-4; possible D gene TRBD1, 5 bases. CDR1 is MGHDK and CDR2 is SYGVNS in the germline V gene. V lost 3 bases to trimming and J lost 5 bases, with 10 bases between them. This CDR3 spans 14 amino acids. The CDR3 DNA reads TGTGCCAGCAGTGATGCAGGGCCCAATGAAAAACTGTTTTTT. Translation gives CASSDAGPNEKLFF.

The rearrangement joins TRBV2 to TRBJ2-2; D possibly corresponds to TRBD1 (6 bases). This CDR3 comprises 14 residues. Looked up from germline, CDR1 is SNHLY and CDR2 is FYNNEI. The ends were cut back, 5 bases at V and 1 base at J, with 8 bases in the middle. In DNA form, the CDR3 reads TGTGCCAGCAGTTTGACAGGGAACACCGGGGAGCTGTTTTTT. It encodes CASSLTGNTGELFF.

The V gene is TRBV5-1, the J gene TRBJ2-3; D is undetermined. The CDR3 has 12 residues. The V gene lost 7 bases and the J gene lost 2 bases, with 8 bases spanning the gap. Per the germline V gene, CDR1 is SGHRS and CDR2 is YFSETQ. CDR3 nucleotide sequence: TGCGCCAGCGCCAGGAACACAGATACGCAGTATTTT. It codes for CASARNTDTQYF.

This clone has only a few counts. This chain uses TRBV19 with TRBJ2-7; 8 nucleotides line up with TRBD1. CDR3 length equals 13 residues. CDR1 is LNHDA, CDR2 SQIVND, per germline (reference sequence). V lost 6 bases, J lost 2 bases, and 3 bases stayed unmatched. The CDR3 protein is CASSLTGAYEQYF. DNA for the CDR3: TGTGCCAGTAGCCTGACAGGGGCCTACGAGCAGTACTTC.

This clone occurred once. This rearrangement joins TRBV6-1 to TRBJ2-5; TRBD2 agrees at 8 bases. The CDR3 runs to 17 residues. The germline V gene encodes CDR1 MNHNS and CDR2 SASEGT. V trimming: 0 bases; J trimming: 1 base; junction bases outside the gene matches: 7. CDR3: CASSEASSGGLQETQYF. DNA for the CDR3: TGTGCCAGCAGTGAAGCCTCCAGCGGGGGCCTCCAAGAGACCCAGTACTTC.

V usage is TRBV5-6 and J usage is TRBJ1-1, with D unresolved. Germline V gene sequence: CDR1 SGHDT, CDR2 YYEEEE. The CDR3 runs 15 residues. The V end lost 1 base, the J end lost 5 bases, and 15 bases lay between the germline ends. The CDR3 reads CASSLRSLVGTEAFF. The DNA of the CDR3 is TGTGCCAGCAGCTTGCGCTCTCTGGTCGGGACTGAAGCTTTCTTT.

This chain links TRBV5-4 with TRBJ2-7; weak D call: TRBD1 (5 bases). The germline V and J ends were trimmed by 3 bases and 3 bases, with 10 bases remaining between them. Germline V gene lookup returns CDR1 SGHNT and CDR2 YYREEE (reference sequence). The CDR3 has 13 amino acids. The chain's CDR3 is CASSSNQGYEQYF. DNA for the CDR3: TGTGCCAGCAGCTCCAACCAGGGCTACGAGCAGTACTTC.

The V gene is TRBV4-2, the J gene TRBJ1-1; 8 bases are shared with TRBD1. Germline V lookup: CDR1 LGHNA, CDR2 YNFKEQ. CDR3 length: 16 residues. Trimming at V came to 0 bases and at J to 5 bases, leaving 8 bases not matched to a gene. The CDR3 DNA reads as TGTGCCAGCAGCCAAGATCAGGGGGCGCTTAGAACTGAAGCTTTCTTT. It encodes CASSQDQGALRTEAFF.

This clone appeared a few times. CDR3 sequence reads: CASSLASGGNTIYF. DNA for the CDR3: TGTGCCAGCAGCTTAGCTTCGGGGGGAAACACCATATATTTT. The rearrangement joins TRBV7-8 to TRBJ1-3, with no clear D. The CDR3 extends over 14 amino acids. The V end was cut by 0 bases, the J end by 4 bases, with 7 bases between. Germline-derived CDR1 and CDR2 are SGHVS and FQNEAQ.